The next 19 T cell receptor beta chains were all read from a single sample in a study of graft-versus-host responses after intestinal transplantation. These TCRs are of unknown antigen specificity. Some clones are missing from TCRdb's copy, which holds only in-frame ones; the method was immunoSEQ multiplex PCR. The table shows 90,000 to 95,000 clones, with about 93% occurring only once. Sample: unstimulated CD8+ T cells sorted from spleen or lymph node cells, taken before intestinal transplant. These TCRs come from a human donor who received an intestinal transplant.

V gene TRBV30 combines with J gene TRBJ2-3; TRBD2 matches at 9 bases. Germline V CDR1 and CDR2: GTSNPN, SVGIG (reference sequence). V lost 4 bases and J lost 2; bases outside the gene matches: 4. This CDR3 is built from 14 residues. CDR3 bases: TGTGCCTGGACGGGCGGGGGGGCCACAGATACGCAGTATTTT. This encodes CAWTGGGATDTQYF.

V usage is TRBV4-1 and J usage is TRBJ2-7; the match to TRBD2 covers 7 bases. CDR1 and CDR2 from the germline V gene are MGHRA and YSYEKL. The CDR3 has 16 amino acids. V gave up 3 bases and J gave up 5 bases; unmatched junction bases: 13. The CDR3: CASSHPSGGRGNEQYF. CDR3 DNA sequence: TGCGCCAGCAGCCATCCCAGCGGAGGGAGGGGCAACGAGCAGTACTTC.

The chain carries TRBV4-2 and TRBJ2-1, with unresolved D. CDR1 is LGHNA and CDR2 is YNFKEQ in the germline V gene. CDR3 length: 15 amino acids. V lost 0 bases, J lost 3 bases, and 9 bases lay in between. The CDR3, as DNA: TGTGCCAGCAGCCAAGATATGACAAACTACAATGAGCAGTTCTTC. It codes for CASSQDMTNYNEQFF.

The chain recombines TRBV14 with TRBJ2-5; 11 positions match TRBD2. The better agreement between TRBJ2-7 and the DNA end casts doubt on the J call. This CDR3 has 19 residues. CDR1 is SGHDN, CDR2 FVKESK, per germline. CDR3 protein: CASSQDPRTSGPKGIEQYF. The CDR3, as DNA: TGTGCCAGCAGCCAAGATCCGAGGACTAGCGGGCCAAAGGGGATCGAGCAGTACTTC.

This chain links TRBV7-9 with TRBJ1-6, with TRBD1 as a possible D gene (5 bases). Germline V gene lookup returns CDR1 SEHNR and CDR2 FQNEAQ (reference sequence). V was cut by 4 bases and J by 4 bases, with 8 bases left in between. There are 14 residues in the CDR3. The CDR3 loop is CASSSPGYNSPLHF. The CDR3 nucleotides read TGTGCCAGCAGCTCCCCAGGGTATAATTCACCCCTCCACTTT.

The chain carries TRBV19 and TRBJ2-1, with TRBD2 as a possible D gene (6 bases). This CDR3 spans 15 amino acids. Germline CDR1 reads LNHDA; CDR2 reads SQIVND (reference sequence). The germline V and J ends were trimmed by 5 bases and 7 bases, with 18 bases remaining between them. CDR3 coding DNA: TGTGCCAGTAGTGTAGGAGGGCTCGCTATTAATGAGCAGTTCTTC. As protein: CASSVGGLAINEQFF.

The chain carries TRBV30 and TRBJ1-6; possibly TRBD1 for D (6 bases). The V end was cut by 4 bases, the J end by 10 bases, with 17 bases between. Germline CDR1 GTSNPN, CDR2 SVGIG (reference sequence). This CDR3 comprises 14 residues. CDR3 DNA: TGTGCCTGGACCTGGGGGCAGGGAACGTCACCCCTCCACTTT. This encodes CAWTWGQGTSPLHF.

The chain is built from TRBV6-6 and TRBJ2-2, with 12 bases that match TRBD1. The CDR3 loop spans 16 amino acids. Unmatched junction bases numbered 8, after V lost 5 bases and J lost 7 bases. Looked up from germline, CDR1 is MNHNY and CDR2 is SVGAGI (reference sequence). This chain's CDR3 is CASSPQGQGADGELFF. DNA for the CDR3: TGTGCCAGCAGTCCTCAGGGACAGGGGGCGGACGGGGAGCTGTTTTTT.

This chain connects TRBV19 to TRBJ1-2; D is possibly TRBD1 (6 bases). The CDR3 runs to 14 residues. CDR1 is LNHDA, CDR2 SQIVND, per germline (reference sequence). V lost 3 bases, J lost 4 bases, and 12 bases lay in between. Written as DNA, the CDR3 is TGTGCCAGTAGTATTCCAGGGGCTGGCTATGGCTACACCTTC. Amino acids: CASSIPGAGYGYTF.

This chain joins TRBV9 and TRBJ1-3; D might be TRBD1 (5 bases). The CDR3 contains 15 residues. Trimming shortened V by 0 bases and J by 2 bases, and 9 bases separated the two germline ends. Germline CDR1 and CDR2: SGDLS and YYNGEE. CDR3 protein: CASSVGTGTGNTIYF. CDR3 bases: TGTGCCAGCAGCGTAGGAACAGGTACTGGAAACACCATATATTTT.

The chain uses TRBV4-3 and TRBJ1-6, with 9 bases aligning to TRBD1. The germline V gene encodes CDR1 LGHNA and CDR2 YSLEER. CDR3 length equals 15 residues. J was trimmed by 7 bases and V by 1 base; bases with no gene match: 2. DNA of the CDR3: TGCGCCAGCAGCCAAGGGGACAGGGTCAATTCACCCCTCCACTTT. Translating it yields CASSQGDRVNSPLHF.

CDR3 sequence reads: CASSQDPGTGTTGELFF. DNA of the CDR3: TGCGCCAGCAGCCAAGATCCGGGAACAGGGACCACCGGGGAGCTGTTTTTT. The chain links TRBV4-1 to TRBJ2-2; TRBD1 is a possible D gene (6 bases). This CDR3 is built from 17 residues. Germline CDR1 reads MGHRA; CDR2 reads YSYEKL. Deletions cut 0 bases from V and 4 bases from J, with 15 bases between.

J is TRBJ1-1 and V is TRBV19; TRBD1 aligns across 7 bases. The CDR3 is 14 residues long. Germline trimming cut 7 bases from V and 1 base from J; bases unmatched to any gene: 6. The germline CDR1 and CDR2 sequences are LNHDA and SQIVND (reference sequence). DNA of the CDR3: TGTGCCAGTAACTTTCAGGGGGGGAACACTGAAGCTTTCTTT. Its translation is CASNFQGGNTEAFF.

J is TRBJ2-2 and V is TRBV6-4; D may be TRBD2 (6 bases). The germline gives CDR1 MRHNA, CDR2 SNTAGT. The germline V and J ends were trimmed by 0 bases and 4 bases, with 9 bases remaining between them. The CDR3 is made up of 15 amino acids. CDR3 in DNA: TGTGCCAGCAGTGACTCGACCGGGGGCACCGGGGAGCTGTTTTTT. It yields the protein CASSDSTGGTGELFF.

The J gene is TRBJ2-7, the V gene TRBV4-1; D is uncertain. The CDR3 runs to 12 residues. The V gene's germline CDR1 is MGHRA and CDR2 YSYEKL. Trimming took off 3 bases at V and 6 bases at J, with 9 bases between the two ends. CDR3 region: CASSHESGEQYF. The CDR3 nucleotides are TGCGCCAGCAGCCATGAGAGTGGCGAGCAGTACTTC.

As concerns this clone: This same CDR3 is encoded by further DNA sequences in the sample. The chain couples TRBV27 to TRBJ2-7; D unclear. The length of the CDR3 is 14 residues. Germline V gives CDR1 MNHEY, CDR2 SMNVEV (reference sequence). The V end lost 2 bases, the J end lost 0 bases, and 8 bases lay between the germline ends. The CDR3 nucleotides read TGTGCCAGCAGTTTAGTCGCGAGCTCCTACGAGCAGTACTTC. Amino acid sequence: CASSLVASSYEQYF.

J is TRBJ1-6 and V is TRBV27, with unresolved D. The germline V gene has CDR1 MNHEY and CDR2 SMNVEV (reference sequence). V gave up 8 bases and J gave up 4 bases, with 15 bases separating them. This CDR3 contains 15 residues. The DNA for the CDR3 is TGTGCCAGCTCAAAAGGAGTTAATTATAATTCACCCCTCCACTTT. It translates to CASSKGVNYNSPLHF.

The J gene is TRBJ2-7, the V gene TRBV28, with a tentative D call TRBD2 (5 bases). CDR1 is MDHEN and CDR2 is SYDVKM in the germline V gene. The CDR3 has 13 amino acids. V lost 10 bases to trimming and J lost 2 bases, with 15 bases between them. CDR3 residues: CATSLAPTYEQYF. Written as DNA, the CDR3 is TGTGCCACTAGCTTAGCGCCCACCTACGAGCAGTACTTC.

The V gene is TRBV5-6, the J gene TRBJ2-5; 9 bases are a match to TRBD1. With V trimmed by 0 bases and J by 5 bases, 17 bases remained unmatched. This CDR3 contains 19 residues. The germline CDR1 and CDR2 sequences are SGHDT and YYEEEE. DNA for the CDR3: TGTGCCAGCAGCTTGGCTAGGGAAGACAGGGACAGGGAGGTTGAGACCCAGTACTTC. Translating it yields CASSLAREDRDREVETQYF.